The sequence of this T cell receptor (beta chain) was determined in a study of T cell responses to AZD1222 COVID-19 vaccine. Study observations and caveats: Among AZD1222 vaccinees, only 5 or 6 were seropositive at baseline.

Libraries were prepared by immunoSEQ multiplex PCR; TCRdb keeps only in-frame clonotypes and omits some of them. The sample records about 100,000 clones, approximately 89% being singletons. This clone was detected only a few times. Its antigen is undetermined. The germline V gene has CDR1 LGHDT and CDR2 YNNKEL (reference sequence). V was shortened by 1 base and J by 14 bases, with 15 bases between the two germline ends. This CDR3 has 14 amino acids. The V and J genes are TRBV3-1 (or the pseudogene TRBV3-2) and TRBJ1-6; TRBD1 might be the D (5 bases). Sequenced here: peripheral blood, sampled on day 0 of MenACWY control vaccination. The source of this sequence is an adult in good health. CDR3 region: CASSQGNRYGTLHF. The CDR3 DNA follows: TGTGCCAGCAGCCAAGGTAACAGGTACGGGACCCTCCACTTT.